The present entry profiles one TCR beta chain with its context. This sample stems from a study of Ad26.COV2.S vaccination and SARS-CoV-2 variants. This CDR3 is 14 amino acids long. The V gene lost 5 bases and the J gene lost 1 base, with 10 bases spanning the gap. The germline CDR1 and CDR2 sequences are MDHEN and SYDVKM. The assay was immunoSEQ multiplex PCR, and TCRdb's table has in-frame clones only and misses some. This table has some 250,000 clones, around 89% appearing once. Described treatment: 15 to 20 received Ad26.COV2.S at low or high dose, single or two shots; a few received placebo; per-sample allocation not given. Sampling occurred on day 63 after the first vaccine or placebo injection.

Source: peripheral blood, taken in a trial of Ad26.COV2.S vaccine versus placebo. The V gene is TRBV28, the J gene TRBJ2-3; TRBD1 might be the D (5 bases). This receptor was identified in a person aged 18 to 65 who received the Ad26.COV2.S COVID-19 vaccine or a placebo. The CDR3 DNA is TGTGCCAGCAGTATACAGGATGGCACAGATACGCAGTATTTT. It yields the protein CASSIQDGTDTQYF.